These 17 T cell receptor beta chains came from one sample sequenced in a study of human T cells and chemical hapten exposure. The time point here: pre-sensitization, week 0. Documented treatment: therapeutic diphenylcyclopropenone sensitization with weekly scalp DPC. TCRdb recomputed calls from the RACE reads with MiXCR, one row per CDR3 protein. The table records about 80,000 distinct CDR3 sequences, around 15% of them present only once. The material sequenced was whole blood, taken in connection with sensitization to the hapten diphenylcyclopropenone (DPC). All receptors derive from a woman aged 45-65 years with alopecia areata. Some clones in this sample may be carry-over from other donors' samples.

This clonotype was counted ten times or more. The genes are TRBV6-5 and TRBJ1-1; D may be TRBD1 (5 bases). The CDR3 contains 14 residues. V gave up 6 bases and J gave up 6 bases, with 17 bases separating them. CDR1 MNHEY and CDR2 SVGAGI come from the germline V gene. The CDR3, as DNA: TGTGCCAGCAGCTCGGGGGAGGGAGGCGCTGAAGCTTTCTTT. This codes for CASSSGEGGAEAFF.

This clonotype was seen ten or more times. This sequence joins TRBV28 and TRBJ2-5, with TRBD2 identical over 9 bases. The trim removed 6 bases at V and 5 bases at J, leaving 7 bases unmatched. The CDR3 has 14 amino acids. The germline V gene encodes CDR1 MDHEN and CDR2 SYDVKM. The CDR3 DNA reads TGTGCCAGCAGGCGGTATAGCGGGAGTGAGACCCAGTACTTC. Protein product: CASRRYSGSETQYF.

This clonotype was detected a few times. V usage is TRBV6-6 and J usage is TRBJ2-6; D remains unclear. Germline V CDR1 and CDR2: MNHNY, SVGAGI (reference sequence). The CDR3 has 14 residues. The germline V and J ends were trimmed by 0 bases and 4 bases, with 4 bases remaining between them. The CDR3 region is CASSYSTGANVLTF. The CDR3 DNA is TGTGCCAGCAGTTACTCCACGGGGGCCAACGTCCTGACTTTC.

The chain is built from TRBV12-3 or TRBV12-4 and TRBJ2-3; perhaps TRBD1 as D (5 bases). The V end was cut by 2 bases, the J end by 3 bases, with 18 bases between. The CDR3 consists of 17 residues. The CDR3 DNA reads TGTGCCAGCAGTTTATGGTCGTGGGGCGAAGGGACAGATACGCAGTATTTT. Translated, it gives CASSLWSWGEGTDTQYF.

CDR3 protein: CASSRQGHANTEAFF. CDR3 sequence (DNA): TGTGCCAGCAGTCGACAGGGGCACGCGAACACTGAAGCTTTCTTT. The chain joins TRBV6-5 to TRBJ1-1; 8 bases are a match to TRBD1. Germline V lookup: CDR1 MNHEY, CDR2 SVGAGI. The ends lost 5 bases at V and 1 base at J; junction bases unmatched: 6. This CDR3 is 15 amino acids long.

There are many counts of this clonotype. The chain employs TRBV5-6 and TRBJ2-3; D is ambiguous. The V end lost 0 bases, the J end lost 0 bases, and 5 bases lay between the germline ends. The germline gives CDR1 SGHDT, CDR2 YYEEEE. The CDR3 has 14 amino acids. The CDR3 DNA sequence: TGTGCCAGCAGCTTGGCGGCAAGCACAGATACGCAGTATTTT. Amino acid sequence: CASSLAASTDTQYF. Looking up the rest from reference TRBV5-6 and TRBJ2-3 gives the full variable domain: DAGVTQSPTHLIKTRGQQVTLRCSPKSGHDTVSWYQQALGQGPQFIFQYYEEEERQRGNFPDRFSGHQFPNYSSELNVNALLLGDSALYLCASSLAASTDTQYFGPGTRLTVL.

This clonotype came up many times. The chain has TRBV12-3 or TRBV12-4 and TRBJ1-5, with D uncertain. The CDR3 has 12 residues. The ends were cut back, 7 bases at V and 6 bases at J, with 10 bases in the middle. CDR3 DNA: TGTGCCAGCACCCGGAGCCGTCAGCCCCAGCATTTT. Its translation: CASTRSRQPQHF.

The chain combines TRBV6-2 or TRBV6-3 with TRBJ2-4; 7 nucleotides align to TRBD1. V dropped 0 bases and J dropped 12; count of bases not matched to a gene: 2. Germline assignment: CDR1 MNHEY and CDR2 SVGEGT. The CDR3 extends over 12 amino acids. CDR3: CASSYSGQTQYF. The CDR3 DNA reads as TGTGCCAGCAGTTACTCGGGACAGACTCAGTACTTC.

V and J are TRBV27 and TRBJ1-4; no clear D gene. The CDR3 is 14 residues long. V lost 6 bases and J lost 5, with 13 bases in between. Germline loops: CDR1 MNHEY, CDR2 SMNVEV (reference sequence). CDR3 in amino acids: CASSHDGLNEKLFF. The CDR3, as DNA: TGTGCCAGCAGCCACGACGGGTTAAATGAAAAACTGTTTTTT.

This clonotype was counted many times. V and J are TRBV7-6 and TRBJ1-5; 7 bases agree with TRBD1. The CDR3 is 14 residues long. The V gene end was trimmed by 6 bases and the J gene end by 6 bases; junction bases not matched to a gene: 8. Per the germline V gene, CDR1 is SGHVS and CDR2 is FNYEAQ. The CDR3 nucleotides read TGTGCCAGCAGTTCAAGGGGGCGCGGTCAGCCCCAGCATTTT. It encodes CASSSRGRGQPQHF.

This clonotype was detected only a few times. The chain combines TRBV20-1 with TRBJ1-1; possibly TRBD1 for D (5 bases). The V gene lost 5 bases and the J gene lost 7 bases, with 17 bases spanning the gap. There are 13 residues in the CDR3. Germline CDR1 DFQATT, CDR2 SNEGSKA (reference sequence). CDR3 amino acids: CSAGGTGAGEAFF. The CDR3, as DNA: TGCAGTGCTGGGGGGACTGGGGCCGGTGAAGCTTTCTTT.

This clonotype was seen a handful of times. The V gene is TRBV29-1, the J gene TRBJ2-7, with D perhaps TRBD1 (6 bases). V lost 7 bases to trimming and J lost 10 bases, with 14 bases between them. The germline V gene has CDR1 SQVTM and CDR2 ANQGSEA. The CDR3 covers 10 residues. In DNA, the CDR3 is TGCAGCGCCAAGGACAGTACACAGTACTTC. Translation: CSAKDSTQYF.

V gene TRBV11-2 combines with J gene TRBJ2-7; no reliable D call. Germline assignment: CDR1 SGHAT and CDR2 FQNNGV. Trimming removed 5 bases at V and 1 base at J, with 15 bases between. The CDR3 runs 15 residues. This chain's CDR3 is CASSPPGPASYEQYF. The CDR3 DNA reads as TGTGCCAGCAGCCCCCCGGGCCCCGCTTCCTACGAGCAGTACTTC.

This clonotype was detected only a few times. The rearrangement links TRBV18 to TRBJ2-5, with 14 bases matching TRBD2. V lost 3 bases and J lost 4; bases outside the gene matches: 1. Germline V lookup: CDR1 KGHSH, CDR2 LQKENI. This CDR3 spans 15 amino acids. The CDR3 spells CASSPGLAGGETQYF. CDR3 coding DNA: TGTGCCAGCTCACCCGGACTAGCGGGAGGAGAGACCCAGTACTTC.

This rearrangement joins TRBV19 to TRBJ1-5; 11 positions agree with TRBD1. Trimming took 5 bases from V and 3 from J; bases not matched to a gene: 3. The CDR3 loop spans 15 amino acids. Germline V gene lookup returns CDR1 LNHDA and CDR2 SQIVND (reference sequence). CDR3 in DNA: TGTGCCAGTAGTTTCGGACAGGGGGCCAATCAGCCCCAGCATTTT. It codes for CASSFGQGANQPQHF.

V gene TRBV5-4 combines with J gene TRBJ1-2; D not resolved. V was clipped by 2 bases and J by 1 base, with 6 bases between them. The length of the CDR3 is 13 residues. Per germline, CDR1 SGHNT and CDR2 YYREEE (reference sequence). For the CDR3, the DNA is TGTGCCAGCAGCTTACGGAATAACTATGGCTACACCTTC. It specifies CASSLRNNYGYTF.

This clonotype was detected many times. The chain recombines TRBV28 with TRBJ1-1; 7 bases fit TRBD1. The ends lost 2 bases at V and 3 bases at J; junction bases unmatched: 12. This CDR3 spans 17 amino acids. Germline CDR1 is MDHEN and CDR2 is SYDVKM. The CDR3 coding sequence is TGTGCCAGCAGTTTAAACCGACGGAAGGGGGCGGACACTGAAGCTTTCTTT. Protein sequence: CASSLNRRKGADTEAFF.